This T cell receptor beta chain originates from a study of T-cell reconstitution after alpha-beta-depleted transplantation in children. General observations from the study: A year had passed since transplant, and T-cell counts and diversity by then came mostly from newly produced T cells.

Comment on this clonotype: Its specificity is not known.

CDR3 length: 15 amino acids. Germline CDR1 and CDR2: SGHRS and YFSETQ. V lost 4 bases to trimming and J lost 8 bases; unmatched junction nucleotides: 11. A TCRbeta library incorporating unique molecular identifiers was prepared. TCRdb re-called the PCR reads through MiXCR, storing one row per CDR3 protein. Of some 550,000 distinct CDR3 sequences in the sample, more than 20% are singletons; the top ten hold roughly 15%. The material was PBMCs, mostly from graft donor cells, obtained 360 days after TCRalphabeta/CD19-depleted stem cell transplant. The clonotype was recovered from a boy in the first two years of life who had a stem cell transplant for acute myeloid leukemia, so the T cells may come from the graft donor. The rearrangement links TRBV5-1 to TRBJ1-2, with TRBD1 identical over 10 bases. CDR3 amino acids: CASSLAGGTGDGYTF. In DNA form, the CDR3 reads TGCGCCAGCAGCCTAGCAGGGGGGACAGGGGACGGCTACACCTTC.